The rows below give T cell receptor beta chains drawn from one sample of a study of OX40 agonist ivuxolimab in advanced cancers. Generated by immunoSEQ multiplex PCR, the TCRdb table keeps only in-frame clones and is missing some. The repertoire holds about 34,000 clones, with around 90% as singletons. Sample: CD4+ or CD8+ T cells sorted from blood, taken in a trial of the OX40 agonist ivuxolimab. The receptors shown here come from an adult with an advanced solid tumor such as melanoma, head and neck, liver or kidney cancer. CDR3s include the opening cysteine and the closing phenylalanine or tryptophan. Each record gives: CDR3 DNA, CDR3 protein, D gene, clone size, J gene, V gene. A D gene is named only where the DNA matches it firmly. Where a row states a size, it is once, few, many or the class of an expanded clone; other rows omit it.

CDR3 DNA: TGTGCCAGCAGTGGGACAGGGAAATTGGGGGAGCAGTACTTC; CDR3 protein: CASSGTGKLGEQYF; D gene: TRBD1; clone size: .; J gene: TRBJ2-5; V gene: TRBV28
CDR3 DNA: TGCGCCAGCAGCCAAGTGACAGGGGGCGAGGAAAAACTGTTTTTT; CDR3 protein: CASSQVTGGEEKLFF; D gene: TRBD1; clone size: .; J gene: TRBJ1-4; V gene: TRBV4-1
CDR3 DNA: TGTGCCAGCAGCTTGGGAACAGGCGCAGATACGCAGTATTTT; CDR3 protein: CASSLGTGADTQYF; D gene: .; clone size: .; J gene: TRBJ2-3; V gene: TRBV11-2
CDR3 DNA: TGCGCCAGCAGCCAAGATCGGGGGACTGATTATCAGCCCCAGCATTTT; CDR3 protein: CASSQDRGTDYQPQHF; D gene: .; clone size: .; J gene: TRBJ1-5; V gene: TRBV4-3
CDR3 DNA: TGTGCCAGCAGCGCGTCCCTCGGCGCGGTGAATGAGCAGTTCTTC; CDR3 protein: CASSASLGAVNEQFF; D gene: .; clone size: .; J gene: TRBJ2-1; V gene: TRBV7-9
CDR3 DNA: TGTGCCACCAGCAGGACAGGCAACTATGGCTACACCTTC; CDR3 protein: CATSRTGNYGYTF; D gene: .; clone size: .; J gene: TRBJ1-2; V gene: TRBV15
CDR3 DNA: TGTGCCAGCAGCTCTCCACCCGGACACTCAACGGGCACCGGGGAGCTGTTTTTT; CDR3 protein: CASSSPPGHSTGTGELFF; D gene: .; clone size: .; J gene: TRBJ2-2; V gene: TRBV5-4
CDR3 DNA: TGTGCCAGCAGTCCCGCTCTCCAGGTCCTGAAGCCCCAGCATTTT; CDR3 protein: CASSPALQVLKPQHF; D gene: .; clone size: .; J gene: TRBJ1-5; V gene: TRBV28
CDR3 DNA: TGCGCCTCAGTCAGACTAGCGGGCAAACAAGAGACCCAGTACTTC; CDR3 protein: CASVRLAGKQETQYF; D gene: TRBD2; clone size: .; J gene: TRBJ2-5; V gene: TRBV10-1
CDR3 DNA: TGTGCCAGCAGTTTATTTGGGGCGGGACCCTACAATGAGCAGTTCTTC; CDR3 protein: CASSLFGAGPYNEQFF; D gene: .; clone size: once; J gene: TRBJ2-1; V gene: TRBV27
CDR3 DNA: TGCGCCAGCAGCTCCGTGGTAGGGGGGACAGATACGCAGTATTTT; CDR3 protein: CASSSVVGGTDTQYF; D gene: .; clone size: once; J gene: TRBJ2-3; V gene: TRBV5-1
CDR3 DNA: TGTGCCAGCAGTGAATTTTTCGGGGTTGGTCAGCCCCAGCATTTT; CDR3 protein: CASSEFFGVGQPQHF; D gene: .; clone size: once; J gene: TRBJ1-5; V gene: TRBV6-1
CDR3 DNA: TGTGCCAGCAGCGCCACAGGGCGCCCGAACACCGGGGAGCTGTTTTTT; CDR3 protein: CASSATGRPNTGELFF; D gene: .; clone size: .; J gene: TRBJ2-2; V gene: TRBV9
CDR3 DNA: TGTGCCGTCAGAGCCAGCGCGGGTAATGAGCAGTTCTTC; CDR3 protein: CAVRASAGNEQFF; D gene: .; clone size: .; J gene: TRBJ2-1; V gene: TRBV7-9
CDR3 DNA: TGTGCCAGCAGCTTGGGACTCAAGAACACTGAAGCTTTCTTT; CDR3 protein: CASSLGLKNTEAFF; D gene: .; clone size: .; J gene: TRBJ1-1; V gene: TRBV4-2
CDR3 DNA: TGTGCCAGTAGCGTCGTGTGGGGAGTTTTTCCCGGGGAGCTGTTTTTT; CDR3 protein: CASSVVWGVFPGELFF; D gene: .; clone size: .; J gene: TRBJ2-2; V gene: TRBV19
CDR3 DNA: TGTGCCAGTACCGACAGGTGGAGGACTGAAGCTTTCTTT; CDR3 protein: CASTDRWRTEAFF; D gene: .; clone size: few; J gene: TRBJ1-1; V gene: TRBV19
CDR3 DNA: TGTGCCTGGGGCCCAGGGGGCACTGAAGCTTTCTTT; CDR3 protein: CAWGPGGTEAFF; D gene: TRBD1; clone size: .; J gene: TRBJ1-1; V gene: TRBV30
CDR3 DNA: TGTGCTAGTGGTTATTGGCTAGCGGGAGTTACCGGGGAGCTGTTTTTT; CDR3 protein: CASGYWLAGVTGELFF; D gene: TRBD2; clone size: .; J gene: TRBJ2-2; V gene: TRBV12-5
CDR3 DNA: TGTGCCAGCAGCTCTGGACTAGCGGGAGCGGATACGCAGTATTTT; CDR3 protein: CASSSGLAGADTQYF; D gene: TRBD2; clone size: .; J gene: TRBJ2-3; V gene: TRBV5-6
CDR3 DNA: TGTGCCAGCAGTTTAGGGCTCCTGGTGGGACAACTCCCGGTGGGTGAGCAGTTCTTC; CDR3 protein: CASSLGLLVGQLPVGEQFF; D gene: .; clone size: .; J gene: TRBJ2-1; V gene: TRBV28
CDR3 DNA: TGTGCCAGCAAAACTACTAGCGGGGACACAGATACGCAGTATTTT; CDR3 protein: CASKTTSGDTDTQYF; D gene: TRBD2; clone size: .; J gene: TRBJ2-3; V gene: TRBV2
CDR3 DNA: TGTGCCAGCTCACCAATCCTGGCACCTACCAGCACAGATACGCAGTATTTT; CDR3 protein: CASSPILAPTSTDTQYF; D gene: .; clone size: .; J gene: TRBJ2-3; V gene: TRBV18
CDR3 DNA: TGTGCCAGCAGTTACTTCGGGGGGCTAAGGTCCGGGGAGCTGTTTTTT; CDR3 protein: CASSYFGGLRSGELFF; D gene: .; clone size: .; J gene: TRBJ2-2; V gene: TRBV6-6
CDR3 DNA: TGTGCCAGCAGCTCGAGGACAGGGCTGAACACTGAAGCTTTCTTT; CDR3 protein: CASSSRTGLNTEAFF; D gene: TRBD1; clone size: .; J gene: TRBJ1-1; V gene: TRBV7-9
CDR3 DNA: TGTGCCAGCAGCTTATCCAGGCGGGGGGGTTACAATGAGCAGTTCTTC; CDR3 protein: CASSLSRRGGYNEQFF; D gene: TRBD2; clone size: .; J gene: TRBJ2-1; V gene: TRBV11-2
CDR3 DNA: TGTGCCAGCAGCTTAGGGCCGACTGAGAACACCGGGGAGCTGTTTTTT; CDR3 protein: CASSLGPTENTGELFF; D gene: .; clone size: .; J gene: TRBJ2-2; V gene: TRBV7-2
CDR3 DNA: TGTGCCAGCAGCTTAGACGTAACCTACGAGCAGTACTTC; CDR3 protein: CASSLDVTYEQYF; D gene: .; clone size: .; J gene: TRBJ2-7; V gene: TRBV7-9
CDR3 DNA: TGTGCCAGCTCACCCGATCGTATCACTGAAGCTTTCTTT; CDR3 protein: CASSPDRITEAFF; D gene: .; clone size: .; J gene: TRBJ1-1; V gene: TRBV18
CDR3 DNA: TGTGCCAGTAGATGGGACGGCGATAACGAAGCTTTCTTT; CDR3 protein: CASRWDGDNEAFF; D gene: .; clone size: few; J gene: TRBJ1-1; V gene: TRBV19
CDR3 DNA: TGTGCCAGCAGTCTAACGGGGTCAGGGGATCAGCCCCAGCATTTT; CDR3 protein: CASSLTGSGDQPQHF; D gene: .; clone size: once; J gene: TRBJ1-5; V gene: TRBV7-2
CDR3 DNA: TGTGCAACCGGGGGGCAGGGGCTTAGACTGTTTTTT; CDR3 protein: CATGGQGLRLFF; D gene: .; clone size: .; J gene: TRBJ1-4; V gene: TRBV6-5
CDR3 DNA: TGTGCCAGCAGCTTAGGTTTGGGACTCACGACGGGACACTACGGGCAGTACTTC; CDR3 protein: CASSLGLGLTTGHYGQYF; D gene: .; clone size: .; J gene: TRBJ2-7; V gene: TRBV11-2
CDR3 DNA: TGTGCCAGCAGCCCCGGAGTGGGATCTAGCAATCAGCCCCAGCATTTT; CDR3 protein: CASSPGVGSSNQPQHF; D gene: .; clone size: .; J gene: TRBJ1-5; V gene: TRBV7-9
CDR3 DNA: TGTGCCAGCAGTTACCCGGGGACAGGGGATCAGCCCCAGCATTTT; CDR3 protein: CASSYPGTGDQPQHF; D gene: TRBD1; clone size: .; J gene: TRBJ1-5; V gene: TRBV6-6
CDR3 DNA: TGCAGCGTGAAGGACAGGGGGGCGGGCGAGCAGTACTTC; CDR3 protein: CSVKDRGAGEQYF; D gene: TRBD1; clone size: .; J gene: TRBJ2-7; V gene: TRBV29-1
CDR3 DNA: TGTGCCAGCAGACCCTCCGGAGGAGCCTTTACAGACATTCAGTACTTC; CDR3 protein: CASRPSGGAFTDIQYF; D gene: .; clone size: .; J gene: TRBJ2-4; V gene: TRBV27
CDR3 DNA: TGTGCCAGTATTGACAGAGCCGGCTCCTACGAGCAGTACTTC; CDR3 protein: CASIDRAGSYEQYF; D gene: .; clone size: .; J gene: TRBJ2-7; V gene: TRBV19
CDR3 DNA: TGCGCCAGCAGCCAAGGGGACAGGGGCCTCAACGAGCAGTACTTC; CDR3 protein: CASSQGDRGLNEQYF; D gene: TRBD1; clone size: .; J gene: TRBJ2-7; V gene: TRBV4-3
CDR3 DNA: TGTGCCAGCAGTGACGTGGGGGATTCACCCCTCCACTTT; CDR3 protein: CASSDVGDSPLHF; D gene: .; clone size: .; J gene: TRBJ1-6; V gene: TRBV25-1
CDR3 DNA: TGTGCCAGCAGCTCGGGGGCGACAGCGAACACCGGGGAGCTGTTTTTT; CDR3 protein: CASSSGATANTGELFF; D gene: .; clone size: once; J gene: TRBJ2-2; V gene: TRBV7-3
CDR3 DNA: TGTGCCAGCGCCCTAGGGGGACTCCCCACAGATACGCAGTATTTT; CDR3 protein: CASALGGLPTDTQYF; D gene: .; clone size: once; J gene: TRBJ2-3; V gene: TRBV2
CDR3 DNA: TGTGCCAGCAGCTTAGGCTCGGGGGCGGCCTCCGAGCAGTACTTC; CDR3 protein: CASSLGSGAASEQYF; D gene: .; clone size: .; J gene: TRBJ2-7; V gene: TRBV11-3
CDR3 DNA: TGTGCCAGCAGTTTTAGTACAGGCTTTGGCTATGGCTACACCTTC; CDR3 protein: CASSFSTGFGYGYTF; D gene: .; clone size: .; J gene: TRBJ1-2; V gene: TRBV28
CDR3 DNA: TGTGCCAGCAGCCGCTATCCCCGGACAGCTACTACATCCAATGAAAAACTGTTTTTT; CDR3 protein: CASSRYPRTATTSNEKLFF; D gene: .; clone size: .; J gene: TRBJ1-4; V gene: TRBV7-2
CDR3 DNA: TGTGCCAGCAGTTACGGCCCCGACTACGAGCAGTACTTC; CDR3 protein: CASSYGPDYEQYF; D gene: .; clone size: .; J gene: TRBJ2-7; V gene: TRBV6-6
CDR3 DNA: TGTGCCAGCAGTACACAATGGACCTACGGCGCTTTCTTT; CDR3 protein: CASSTQWTYGAFF; D gene: .; clone size: .; J gene: TRBJ1-1; V gene: TRBV28
CDR3 DNA: TGTGCCAGCAGTTTCTCGGCCGGACAGCCCTTCTTGCCCCAGCATTTT; CDR3 protein: CASSFSAGQPFLPQHF; D gene: .; clone size: .; J gene: TRBJ1-5; V gene: TRBV28
CDR3 DNA: TGTGCCATCAGTGAGTCAAGGGTGGGGTCTAGCAATCAGCCCCAGCATTTT; CDR3 protein: CAISESRVGSSNQPQHF; D gene: .; clone size: few; J gene: TRBJ1-5; V gene: TRBV10-3
CDR3 DNA: TGTGCCAGCAGTCTACCAGGGGCGGAGACCCAGTACTTC; CDR3 protein: CASSLPGAETQYF; D gene: .; clone size: .; J gene: TRBJ2-5; V gene: TRBV28
CDR3 DNA: TGTGCCAGCACCAATACGGGGGGGTCTGGAAACACCATATATTTT; CDR3 protein: CASTNTGGSGNTIYF; D gene: .; clone size: .; J gene: TRBJ1-3; V gene: TRBV6-5
CDR3 DNA: TGTGCCAGCAGCGTAGCTGCCCAGGGGGTAATGAACACTGAAGCTTTCTTT; CDR3 protein: CASSVAAQGVMNTEAFF; D gene: TRBD1; clone size: .; J gene: TRBJ1-1; V gene: TRBV9
CDR3 DNA: TGTGCCAGCAGCCCGAGACTAGCGGGAGGGCCGTACGAGCAGTACTTC; CDR3 protein: CASSPRLAGGPYEQYF; D gene: TRBD2; clone size: .; J gene: TRBJ2-7; V gene: TRBV14
CDR3 DNA: TGTGCCTGGAGCGTACAGTCGCGGGGGGGCAGTACGCAGTATTTT; CDR3 protein: CAWSVQSRGGSTQYF; D gene: TRBD2; clone size: .; J gene: TRBJ2-3; V gene: TRBV30
CDR3 DNA: TGTGCCAGCAGCTTGGGCACCCCGGCGGGGACCCAGTACTTC; CDR3 protein: CASSLGTPAGTQYF; D gene: .; clone size: .; J gene: TRBJ2-5; V gene: TRBV5-6
CDR3 DNA: TGTGCCAGCAGTTCCGTTAGCGGGGGGTCCTACAATGAGCAGTTCTTC; CDR3 protein: CASSSVSGGSYNEQFF; D gene: TRBD2; clone size: .; J gene: TRBJ2-1; V gene: TRBV6-5
CDR3 DNA: TGTGCCTGGAGTGTGCAGGGGGTCCTCGAGCAGTACTTC; CDR3 protein: CAWSVQGVLEQYF; D gene: TRBD1; clone size: .; J gene: TRBJ2-7; V gene: TRBV30
CDR3 DNA: TGTGCCTGGAGTGTCCTGGCAGGGCACTACGAGCAGTACTTC; CDR3 protein: CAWSVLAGHYEQYF; D gene: .; clone size: .; J gene: TRBJ2-7; V gene: TRBV30
CDR3 DNA: TGTGCCAGCAGCGTTGGATACAGGGACATACAAGAGACCCAGTACTTC; CDR3 protein: CASSVGYRDIQETQYF; D gene: .; clone size: .; J gene: TRBJ2-5; V gene: TRBV9
CDR3 DNA: TGTGCCAGCAGAAGTCTTTACGAGCAGTACTTC; CDR3 protein: CASRSLYEQYF; D gene: .; clone size: .; J gene: TRBJ2-7; V gene: TRBV7-9